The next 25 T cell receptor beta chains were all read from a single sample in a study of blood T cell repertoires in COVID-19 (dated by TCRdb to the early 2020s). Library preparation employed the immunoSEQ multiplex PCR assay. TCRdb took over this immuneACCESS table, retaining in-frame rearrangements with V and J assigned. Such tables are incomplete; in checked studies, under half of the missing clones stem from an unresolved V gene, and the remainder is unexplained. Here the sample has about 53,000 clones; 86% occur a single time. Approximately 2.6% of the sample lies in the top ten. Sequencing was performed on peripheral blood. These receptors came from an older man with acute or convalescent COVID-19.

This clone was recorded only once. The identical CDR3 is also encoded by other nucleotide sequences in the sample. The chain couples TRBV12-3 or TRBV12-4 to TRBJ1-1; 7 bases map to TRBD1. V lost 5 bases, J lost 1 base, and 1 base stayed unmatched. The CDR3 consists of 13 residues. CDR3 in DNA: TGTGCCAGCAGTAGACAGGGGAACACTGAAGCTTTCTTT. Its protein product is CASSRQGNTEAFF.

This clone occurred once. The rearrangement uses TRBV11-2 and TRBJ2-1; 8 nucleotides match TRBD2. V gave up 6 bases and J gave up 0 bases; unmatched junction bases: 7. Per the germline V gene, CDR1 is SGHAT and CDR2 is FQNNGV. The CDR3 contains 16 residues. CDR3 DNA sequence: TGTGCCAGCAGTTGGGGCGGGGGGAGCTCCTACAATGAGCAGTTCTTC. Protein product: CASSWGGGSSYNEQFF.

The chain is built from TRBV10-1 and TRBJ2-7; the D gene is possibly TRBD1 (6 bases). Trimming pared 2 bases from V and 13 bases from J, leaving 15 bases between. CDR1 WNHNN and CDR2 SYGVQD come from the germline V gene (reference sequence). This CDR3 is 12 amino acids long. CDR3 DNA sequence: TGCGCCAGCAGTGAGACTTATACAGGGTACTACTTC. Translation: CASSETYTGYYF.

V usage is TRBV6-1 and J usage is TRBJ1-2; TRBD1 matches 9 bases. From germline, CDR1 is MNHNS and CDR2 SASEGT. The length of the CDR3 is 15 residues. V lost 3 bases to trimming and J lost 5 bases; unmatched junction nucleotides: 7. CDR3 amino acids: CASSDPGTGKYGYTF. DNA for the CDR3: TGTGCCAGCAGTGACCCTGGGACAGGGAAATATGGCTACACCTTC.

DNA for the CDR3: TGTGCCAGCAGCGTAGGAGGGGGCCCCTTCTCTGGAAACACCATATATTTT. It codes for CASSVGGGPFSGNTIYF. This rearrangement joins TRBV9 to TRBJ1-3; 7 bases fit TRBD1. The CDR3 is 17 residues long. Trimming cost V 0 bases and J 0 bases; bases outside gene matches: 6. Germline V gene sequence: CDR1 SGDLS, CDR2 YYNGEE.

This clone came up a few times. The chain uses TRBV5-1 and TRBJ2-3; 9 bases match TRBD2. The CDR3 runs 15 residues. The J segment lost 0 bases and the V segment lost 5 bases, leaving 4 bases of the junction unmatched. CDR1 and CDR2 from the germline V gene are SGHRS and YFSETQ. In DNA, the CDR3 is TGCGCCAGCAGTCGCGCGGGGGGGAGCACAGATACGCAGTATTTT. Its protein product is CASSRAGGSTDTQYF.

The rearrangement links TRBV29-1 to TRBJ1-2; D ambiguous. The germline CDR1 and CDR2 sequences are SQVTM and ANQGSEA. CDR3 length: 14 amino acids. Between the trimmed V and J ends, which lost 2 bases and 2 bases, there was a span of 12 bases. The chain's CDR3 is CSVEQPGRNYGYTF. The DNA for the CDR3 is TGCAGCGTTGAACAGCCAGGAAGGAACTATGGCTACACCTTC.

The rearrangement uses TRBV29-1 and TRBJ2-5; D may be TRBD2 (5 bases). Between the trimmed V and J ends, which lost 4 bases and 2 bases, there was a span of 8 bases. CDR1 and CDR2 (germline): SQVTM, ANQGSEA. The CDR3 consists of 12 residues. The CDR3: CSVVTGQETQYF. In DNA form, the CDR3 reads TGCAGCGTTGTTACGGGGCAAGAGACCCAGTACTTC.

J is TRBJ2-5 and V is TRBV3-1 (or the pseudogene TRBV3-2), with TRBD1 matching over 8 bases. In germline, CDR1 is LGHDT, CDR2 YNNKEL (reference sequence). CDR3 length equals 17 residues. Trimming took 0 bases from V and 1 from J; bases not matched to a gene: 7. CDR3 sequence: CASSQDTAGGGQETQYF. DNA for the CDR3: TGTGCCAGCAGCCAAGATACGGCAGGGGGCGGCCAAGAGACCCAGTACTTC.

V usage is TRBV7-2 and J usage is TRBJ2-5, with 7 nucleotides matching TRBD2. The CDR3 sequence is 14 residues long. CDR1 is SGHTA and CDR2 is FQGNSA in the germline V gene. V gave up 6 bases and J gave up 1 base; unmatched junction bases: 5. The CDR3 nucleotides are TGTGCCAGCAGTTTAAGCGGGGTCCAAGAGACCCAGTACTTC. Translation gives CASSLSGVQETQYF.

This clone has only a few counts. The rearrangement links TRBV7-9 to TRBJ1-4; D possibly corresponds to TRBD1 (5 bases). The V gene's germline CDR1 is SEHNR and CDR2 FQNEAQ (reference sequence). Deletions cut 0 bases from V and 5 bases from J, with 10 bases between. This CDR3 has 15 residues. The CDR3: CASSLAQTANEKLFF. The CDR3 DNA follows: TGTGCCAGCAGCTTAGCGCAGACAGCAAATGAAAAACTGTTTTTT.

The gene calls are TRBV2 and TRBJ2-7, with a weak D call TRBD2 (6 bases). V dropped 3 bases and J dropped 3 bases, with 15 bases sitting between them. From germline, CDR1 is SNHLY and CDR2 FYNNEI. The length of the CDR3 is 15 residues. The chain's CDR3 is CASSEGRGRVYEQYF. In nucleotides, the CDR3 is TGTGCCAGCAGTGAGGGGCGGGGTAGGGTCTACGAGCAGTACTTC.

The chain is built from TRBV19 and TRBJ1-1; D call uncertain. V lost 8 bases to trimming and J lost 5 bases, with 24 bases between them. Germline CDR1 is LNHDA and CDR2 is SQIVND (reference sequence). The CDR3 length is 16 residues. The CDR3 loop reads CASGLALDAIGTEAFF. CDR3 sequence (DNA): TGTGCCAGTGGTCTAGCCTTAGACGCGATCGGGACTGAAGCTTTCTTT. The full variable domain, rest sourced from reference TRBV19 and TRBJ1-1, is DGGITQSPKYLFRKEGQNVTLSCEQNLNHDAMYWYRQDPGQGLRLIYYSQIVNDFQKGDIAEGYSVSREKKESFPLTVTSAQKNPTAFYLCASGLALDAIGTEAFFGQGTRLTVV.

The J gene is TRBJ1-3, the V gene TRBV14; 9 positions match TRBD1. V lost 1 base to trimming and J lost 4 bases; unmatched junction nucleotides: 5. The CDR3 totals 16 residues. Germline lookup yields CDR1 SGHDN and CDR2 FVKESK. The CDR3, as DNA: TGTGCCAGCAGCCAAGCATGGACAGGGGTGGGAAACACCATATATTTT. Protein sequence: CASSQAWTGVGNTIYF. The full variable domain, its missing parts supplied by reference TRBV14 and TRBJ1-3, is EAGVTQFPSHSVIEKGQTVTLRCDPISGHDNLYWYRRVMGKEIKFLLHFVKESKQDESGMPNNRFLAERTGGTYSTLKVQPAELEDSGVYFCASSQAWTGVGNTIYFGEGSWLTVV.

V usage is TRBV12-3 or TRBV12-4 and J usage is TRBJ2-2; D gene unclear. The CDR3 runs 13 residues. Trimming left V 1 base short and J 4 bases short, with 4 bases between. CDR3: CASSLVSTGELFF. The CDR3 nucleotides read TGTGCCAGCAGTTTAGTCAGCACCGGGGAGCTGTTTTTT.

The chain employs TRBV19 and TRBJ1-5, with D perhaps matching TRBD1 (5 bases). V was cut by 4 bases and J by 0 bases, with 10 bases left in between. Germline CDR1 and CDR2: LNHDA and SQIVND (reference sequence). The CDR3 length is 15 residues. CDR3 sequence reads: CASSRTGLSNQPQHF. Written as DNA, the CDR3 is TGTGCCAGTAGTAGGACGGGACTTAGCAATCAGCCCCAGCATTTT.

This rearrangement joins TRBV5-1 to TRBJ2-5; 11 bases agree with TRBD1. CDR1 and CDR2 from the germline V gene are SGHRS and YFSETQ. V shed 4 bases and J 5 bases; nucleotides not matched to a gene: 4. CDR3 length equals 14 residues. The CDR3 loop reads CASSVGTGGETQYF. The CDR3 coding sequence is TGCGCCAGCAGCGTCGGGACAGGGGGGGAGACCCAGTACTTC. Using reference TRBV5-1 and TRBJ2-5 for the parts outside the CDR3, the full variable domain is KAGVTQTPRYLIKTRGQQVTLSCSPISGHRSVSWYQQTPGQGLQFLFEYFSETQRNKGNFPGRFSGRQFSNSRSEMNVSTLELGDSALYLCASSVGTGGETQYFGPGTRLLVL.

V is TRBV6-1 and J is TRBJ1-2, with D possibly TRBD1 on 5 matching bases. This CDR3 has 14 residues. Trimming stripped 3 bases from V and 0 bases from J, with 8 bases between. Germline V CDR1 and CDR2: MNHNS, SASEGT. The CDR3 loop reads CASSDAGTNYGYTF. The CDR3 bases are TGTGCCAGCAGTGACGCAGGGACTAACTATGGCTACACCTTC.

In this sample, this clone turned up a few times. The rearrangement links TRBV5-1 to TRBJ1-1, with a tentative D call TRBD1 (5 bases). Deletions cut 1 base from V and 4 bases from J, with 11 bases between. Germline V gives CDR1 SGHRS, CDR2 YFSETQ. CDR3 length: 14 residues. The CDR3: CASSLSGLSTEAFF. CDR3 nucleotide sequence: TGCGCCAGCAGCTTGTCAGGGCTATCCACTGAAGCTTTCTTT.

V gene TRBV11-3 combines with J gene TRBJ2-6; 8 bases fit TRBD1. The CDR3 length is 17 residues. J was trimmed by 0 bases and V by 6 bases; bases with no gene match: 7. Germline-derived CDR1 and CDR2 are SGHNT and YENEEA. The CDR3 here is CASRPGTGSSGANVLTF. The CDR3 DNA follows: TGTGCCAGCAGGCCCGGGACAGGAAGCTCTGGGGCCAACGTCCTGACTTTC.

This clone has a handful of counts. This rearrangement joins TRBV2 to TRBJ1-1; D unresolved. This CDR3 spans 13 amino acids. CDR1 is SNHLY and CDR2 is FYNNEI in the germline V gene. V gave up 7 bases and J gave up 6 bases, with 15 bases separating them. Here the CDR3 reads CASTPLVSAEAFF. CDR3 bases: TGTGCCAGCACACCTCTAGTCTCGGCTGAAGCTTTCTTT.

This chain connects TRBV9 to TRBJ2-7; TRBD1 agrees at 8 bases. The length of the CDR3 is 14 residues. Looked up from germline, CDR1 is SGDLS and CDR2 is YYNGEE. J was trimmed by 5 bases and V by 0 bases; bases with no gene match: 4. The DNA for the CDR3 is TGTGCCAGCAGCGTAGGACAGGGGATTCACGAGCAGTACTTC. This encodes CASSVGQGIHEQYF.

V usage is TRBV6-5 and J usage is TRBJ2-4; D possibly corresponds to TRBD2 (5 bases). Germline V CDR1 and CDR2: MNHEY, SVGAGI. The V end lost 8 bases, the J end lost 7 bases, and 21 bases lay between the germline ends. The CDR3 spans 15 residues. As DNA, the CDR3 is TGTGCCAGCTTCTCCCTCCGGGATTCAAGGAACATTCAGTACTTC. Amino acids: CASFSLRDSRNIQYF.

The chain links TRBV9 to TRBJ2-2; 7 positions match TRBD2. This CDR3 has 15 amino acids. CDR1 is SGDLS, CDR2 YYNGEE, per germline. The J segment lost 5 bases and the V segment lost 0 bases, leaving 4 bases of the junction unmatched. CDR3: CASSVGPGGTGELFF. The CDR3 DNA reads TGTGCCAGCAGCGTAGGCCCGGGGGGTACCGGGGAGCTGTTTTTT.

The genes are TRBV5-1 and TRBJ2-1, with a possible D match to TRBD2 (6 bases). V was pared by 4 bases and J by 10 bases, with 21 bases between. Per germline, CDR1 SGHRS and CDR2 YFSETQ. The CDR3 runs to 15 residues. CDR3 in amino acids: CASSPRGAAGLEQFF. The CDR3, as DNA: TGCGCCAGCAGCCCGAGAGGGGCGGCGGGGCTCGAGCAGTTCTTC.